These 5 T cell receptor beta chains came from one sample sequenced in a study of identical twins. TCRdb re-called the 5' RACE reads through MiXCR, storing one row per CDR3 protein. The repertoire consists of 690,000 or so distinct CDR3 sequences, with 8.5% to 9% occurring once and the leading ten covering 0.75% to 1%. The sample also formed part of further work on yellow fever vaccine responses in identical twins.

The source material was PBMCs. The receptors here all came from a woman in her late teens or twenties in good health.

The genes are TRBV6-1 and TRBJ1-5; D ambiguous. This CDR3 has 15 residues. V lost 5 bases and J lost 0, with 11 bases in between. CDR1 MNHNS and CDR2 SASEGT come from the germline V gene. The chain's CDR3 is CASSIGLPSNQPQHF. CDR3 nucleotide sequence: TGTGCCAGCAGTATAGGATTACCTAGCAATCAGCCCCAGCATTTT.

This clonotype was recorded at least ten times. This chain joins TRBV25-1 and TRBJ1-6; 11 bases align to TRBD1. The CDR3 covers 14 residues. The ends lost 8 bases at V and 9 bases at J; junction bases unmatched: 6. Germline V gene data show CDR1 as MGHDK and CDR2 as SYGVNS. The CDR3 bases are TGTGCCAGCCCAGGACAGGGGGCAATTTCACCCCTCCACTTT. It translates to CASPGQGAISPLHF.

The sample holds a few counts of this clonotype. The chain couples TRBV2 to TRBJ1-2, with no clear D. This CDR3 region has 13 residues. From germline, CDR1 is SNHLY and CDR2 FYNNEI. V was clipped by 7 bases and J by 4 bases, with 13 bases between them. As DNA, the CDR3 is TGTGCCAGCAAAAACACTGAGGGCTATGGCTACACCTTC. Translation gives CASKNTEGYGYTF.

This clonotype was seen more than once but under ten times. This rearrangement joins TRBV7-8 to TRBJ2-5, with a tentative D call TRBD1 (5 bases). Trimming shortened V by 3 bases and J by 4 bases, and 21 bases separated the two germline ends. CDR1 SGHVS and CDR2 FQNEAQ come from the germline V gene. This CDR3 contains 17 residues. The CDR3 DNA is TGTGCCAGCAGCTTCGATCCAGAAGGGGATTCGGGAGAGACCCAGTACTTC. Protein product: CASSFDPEGDSGETQYF.

This clonotype was recorded a few times. The chain joins TRBV6-5 to TRBJ2-3, with TRBD2 matching 7 bases. CDR1 and CDR2 (germline): MNHEY, SVGAGI. V dropped 2 bases and J dropped 0; count of bases not matched to a gene: 8. The CDR3 consists of 17 residues. CDR3 amino acids: CASSYGGGLASTDTQYF. For the CDR3, the DNA is TGTGCCAGCAGTTACGGCGGGGGTTTAGCAAGCACAGATACGCAGTATTTT.